The clone carrying this T cell receptor (beta chain) was seen just once. This entry belongs to a study of blood T cell repertoires in COVID-19. This CDR3 region has 19 residues. With V trimmed by 4 bases and J by 0 bases, 10 bases remained unmatched. Germline V gives CDR1 SGDLS, CDR2 YYNGEE. Measured with immunoSEQ multiplex PCR; TCRdb has only the in-frame clones, and not every one. This table has 65,000 to 90,000 clones, approximately 83% appearing once. Material: peripheral blood. V gene TRBV9 combines with J gene TRBJ2-3, with 14 bases lining up with TRBD2. This receptor was taken from a woman aged 55-75 years with acute or convalescent COVID-19. The CDR3: CASSPRLAGGITSTDTQYF. CDR3 DNA: TGTGCCAGCAGCCCGAGACTAGCGGGGGGGATCACTAGCACAGATACGCAGTATTTT. Complete variable domain (other parts from reference TRBV9 and TRBJ2-3): DSGVTQTPKHLITATGQRVTLRCSPRSGDLSVYWYQQSLDQGLQFLIQYYNGEERAKGNILERFSAQQFPDLHSELNLSSLELGDSALYFCASSPRLAGGITSTDTQYFGPGTRLTVL.